These 20 T cell receptor beta chains were all obtained from the same sample, sequenced in a study of blood T cells in healthy people across ages. Combining a sample-barcoded 5' primer with a J-beta primer mix, a second PCR ran for roughly 7 to 11 cycles. In TCRdb, the 5' RACE reads were re-called with MiXCR into one record per CDR3 protein. Found here are some 550,000 distinct CDR3 sequences, about 45% of them singletons; the top ten hold around 23%. Sequencing was performed on blood. Receptor source: a man aged 80 or over in good health.

This clonotype came up a few times. The chain combines TRBV29-1 with TRBJ2-1; the match to TRBD1 covers 9 bases. The CDR3 is 14 amino acids. Germline values: CDR1 SQVTM, CDR2 ANQGSEA. V dropped 6 bases and J dropped 6; count of bases not matched to a gene: 9. The CDR3 region is CSVPGQGIFNEQFF. As DNA, the CDR3 is TGCAGCGTGCCGGGACAGGGAATTTTCAATGAGCAGTTCTTC.

Turning to this clonotype: A junction boundary mismatches the germline segment, possibly from a read error. This chain connects TRBV7-2 to TRBJ2-1, with D perhaps TRBD2 (6 bases). Germline V lookup: CDR1 SGHTA, CDR2 FQGNSA. CDR3 size: 16 residues. CDR3 amino acids: CASSLAPGLLNNERFF. The CDR3 region has the DNA TGTGCCAGCAGCTTAGCGCCGGGACTCCTAAACAATGAGCGGTTCTTC.

V is TRBV27 and J is TRBJ2-2, with 8 bases matching TRBD1. V dropped 6 bases and J dropped 7; count of bases not matched to a gene: 10. Germline assignment: CDR1 MNHEY and CDR2 SMNVEV (reference sequence). This CDR3 has 15 residues. CDR3 bases: TGTGCCAGCAGCTTCTCTCAGGGGGCCGGCGGGGAGCTGTTTTTT. This gives the protein CASSFSQGAGGELFF.

With respect to this clonotype: Just one base apart from a much larger clone, this may be a read error. The chain couples TRBV6-1 to TRBJ1-2; TRBD1 matches at 7 bases. V shed 7 bases, J shed 2 bases, and the junction held 19 bases outside the gene matches. CDR3 length equals 18 residues. Germline V gene lookup returns CDR1 MNHNS and CDR2 SASEGT. This chain's CDR3 is CASTSYPADRIRNYGYTF. The CDR3 DNA follows: TGTGCCAGCACCTCCTACCCCGCGGACAGGATTAGGAACTATGGCTACACCTTC.

This clonotype has just one count. The chain recombines TRBV5-1 with TRBJ2-2; TRBD1 agrees at 9 bases. Germline-derived CDR1 and CDR2 are SGHRS and YFSETQ. This CDR3 is built from 16 residues. J lost 1 base, V lost 4 bases, and 5 bases had no gene match. CDR3 DNA sequence: TGCGCCAGCAGCCCGCGGACAGGGGTGAACACCGGGGAGCTGTTTTTT. Amino acid sequence: CASSPRTGVNTGELFF.

The CDR3 loop reads CASSLTGIIYGYTF. The DNA of the CDR3 is TGTGCCAGCAGCTTAACGGGTATTATCTATGGCTACACCTTC. This sequence joins TRBV7-2 and TRBJ1-2; D remains unclear. The CDR3 length is 14 residues. From germline, CDR1 is SGHTA and CDR2 FQGNSA. V dropped 2 bases and J dropped 4 bases, with 11 bases sitting between them.

The CDR3 nucleotides are TGCGCCAGCAGCCAAGATACAGGCTTTGGGGACGAGCAGTACTTC. This encodes CASSQDTGFGDEQYF. The chain joins TRBV4-3 to TRBJ2-5; tentative D call: TRBD1 (5 bases). The end of the DNA is better explained by TRBJ2-7, so the J call may be wrong. Looked up from germline, CDR1 is LGHNA and CDR2 is YSLEER. CDR3 length: 15 residues.

J is TRBJ2-5 and V is TRBV20-1; TRBD1 is a possible D gene (6 bases). The assigned J gene may be wrong: the sequence end matches TRBJ2-7 better. Germline CDR1 and CDR2: DFQATT and SNEGSKA (reference sequence). The CDR3 is 13 residues long. In DNA form, the CDR3 reads TGCAGTGCTCCGGATCAGGGGACCTACGAGCAGTACTTC. It is translated as CSAPDQGTYEQYF.

This sequence joins TRBV20-1 and TRBJ2-2; the D is unclear. V was shortened by 5 bases and J by 6 bases, with 16 bases between the two germline ends. This CDR3 is 14 amino acids long. Germline V gene sequence: CDR1 DFQATT, CDR2 SNEGSKA (reference sequence). In DNA form, the CDR3 reads TGCAGTGCTCGGAGCTCTGTGGTGTCCGGGGAGCTGTTTTTT. This gives the protein CSARSSVVSGELFF.

V is TRBV18 and J is TRBJ1-2; the D gene is possibly TRBD1 (5 bases). Germline assignment: CDR1 KGHSH and CDR2 LQKENI. The CDR3 extends over 15 amino acids. The V gene lost 3 bases and the J gene lost 2 bases, with 13 bases spanning the gap. The CDR3 DNA follows: TGTGCCAGCTCACCCGAGAGGGGAAGGAACTATGGCTACACCTTC. Its protein product is CASSPERGRNYGYTF.

This clonotype was observed a handful of times. V and J are TRBV12-3 or TRBV12-4 and TRBJ1-2, with D unresolved. V lost 6 bases to trimming and J lost 4 bases, with 9 bases between them. This CDR3 is 12 amino acids long. The CDR3 reads CASSPRLYGYTF. CDR3 DNA: TGTGCCAGCAGCCCTCGCCTCTATGGCTACACCTTC.

V is TRBV5-1 and J is TRBJ1-1, with a possible D match to TRBD1 (5 bases). From germline, CDR1 is SGHRS and CDR2 YFSETQ. V shed 1 base and J shed 0 bases, with 10 bases lying between them. The CDR3 loop spans 15 amino acids. CDR3 in amino acids: CASSLPTGVNTEAFF. CDR3 nucleotides: TGCGCCAGCAGCTTGCCCACGGGGGTGAACACTGAAGCTTTCTTT.

Note on this clonotype: One end of the junction does not line up with germline, which may come from a read error. The DNA of the CDR3 is TGTGCCATCAGTGAGTCGAAAAGAAACCAAAAGACCCAGTACTTC. Translated, it gives CAISESKRNQKTQYF. The chain uses TRBV10-3 and TRBJ2-5; D uncertain. The germline V gene has CDR1 ENHRY and CDR2 SYGVKD. The CDR3 totals 15 residues.

The chain employs TRBV7-2 and TRBJ2-1; 7 positions agree with TRBD2. The trim removed 4 bases at V and 4 bases at J, leaving 13 bases unmatched. The CDR3 is 17 residues long. The germline CDR1 and CDR2 sequences are SGHTA and FQGNSA. The CDR3 region has the DNA TGTGCCAGCAGCTCTACCCGGGCGGCGGGGGATTACAATGAGCAGTTCTTC. Protein: CASSSTRAAGDYNEQFF.

This chain uses TRBV5-1 with TRBJ2-3, with 9 bases lining up with TRBD2. CDR3 length equals 17 residues. Germline assignment: CDR1 SGHRS and CDR2 YFSETQ. Unmatched junction bases numbered 10, after V lost 4 bases and J lost 1 base. The CDR3 here is CASSRNQAGGGTDTQYF. DNA for the CDR3: TGCGCCAGCAGCCGGAACCAGGCGGGGGGGGGCACAGATACGCAGTATTTT.

The V and J genes are TRBV18 and TRBJ2-1; maybe TRBD1 (5 bases). Deletions cut 5 bases from V and 2 bases from J, with 13 bases between. The CDR3 contains 15 residues. Germline V gene lookup returns CDR1 KGHSH and CDR2 LQKENI. Here the CDR3 DNA reads TGTGCCAGCTCAATACAGGTTTGGACCTACAATGAGCAGTTCTTC. Translated: CASSIQVWTYNEQFF.

V usage is TRBV27 and J usage is TRBJ1-2; 9 positions agree with TRBD1. The CDR3 has 14 residues. V dropped 5 bases and J dropped 10; count of bases not matched to a gene: 11. Germline V gives CDR1 MNHEY, CDR2 SMNVEV (reference sequence). The CDR3 spells CASSVGGQGLTYTF. The CDR3 DNA reads TGTGCCAGCAGTGTGGGGGGACAGGGTTTAACCTACACCTTC.

This clonotype was observed a few times. V gene TRBV7-2 combines with J gene TRBJ2-3; either TRBD1 or TRBD2 may fit D (6 bases each). The CDR3 length is 16 residues. Germline CDR1 SGHTA, CDR2 FQGNSA. The ends were cut back, 0 bases at V and 2 bases at J, with 12 bases in the middle. CDR3 nucleotide sequence: TGTGCCAGCAGCTTAGCTTACGGGGGCACCACAGATACGCAGTATTTT. It yields the protein CASSLAYGGTTDTQYF.

This clonotype has at least ten counts. This rearrangement joins TRBV6-5 to TRBJ2-3; no firm D call. CDR3 length: 14 residues. Germline V CDR1 and CDR2: MNHEY, SVGAGI. V lost 5 bases to trimming and J lost 3 bases, with 12 bases between them. The CDR3: CASSTSVQTDTQYF. The CDR3 DNA follows: TGTGCCAGCAGTACCTCGGTCCAAACAGATACGCAGTATTTT.

The rearrangement uses TRBV20-1 and TRBJ2-1; maybe TRBD1 (6 bases). Deletions cut 3 bases from V and 4 bases from J, with 10 bases between. The CDR3 loop spans 13 amino acids. The V gene's germline CDR1 is DFQATT and CDR2 SNEGSKA (reference sequence). CDR3 amino acids: CSASRGGYNEQFF. DNA of the CDR3: TGCAGTGCTAGCAGGGGCGGTTACAATGAGCAGTTCTTC.